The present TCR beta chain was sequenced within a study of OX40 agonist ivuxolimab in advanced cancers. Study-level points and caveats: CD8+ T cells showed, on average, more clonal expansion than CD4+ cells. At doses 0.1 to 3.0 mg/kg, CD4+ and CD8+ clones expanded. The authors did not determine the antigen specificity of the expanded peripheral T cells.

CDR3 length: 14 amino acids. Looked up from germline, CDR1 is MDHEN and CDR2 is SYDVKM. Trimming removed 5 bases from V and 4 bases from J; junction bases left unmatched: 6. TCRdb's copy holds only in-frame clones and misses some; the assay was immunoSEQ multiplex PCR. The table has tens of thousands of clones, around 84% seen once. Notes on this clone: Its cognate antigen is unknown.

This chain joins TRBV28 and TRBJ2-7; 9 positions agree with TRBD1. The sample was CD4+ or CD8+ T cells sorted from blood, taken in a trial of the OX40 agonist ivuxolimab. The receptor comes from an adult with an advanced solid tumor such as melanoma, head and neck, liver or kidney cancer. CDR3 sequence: CASSARGQGYEQYF. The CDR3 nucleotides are TGTGCCAGCAGTGCCCGGGGACAGGGATACGAGCAGTACTTC.